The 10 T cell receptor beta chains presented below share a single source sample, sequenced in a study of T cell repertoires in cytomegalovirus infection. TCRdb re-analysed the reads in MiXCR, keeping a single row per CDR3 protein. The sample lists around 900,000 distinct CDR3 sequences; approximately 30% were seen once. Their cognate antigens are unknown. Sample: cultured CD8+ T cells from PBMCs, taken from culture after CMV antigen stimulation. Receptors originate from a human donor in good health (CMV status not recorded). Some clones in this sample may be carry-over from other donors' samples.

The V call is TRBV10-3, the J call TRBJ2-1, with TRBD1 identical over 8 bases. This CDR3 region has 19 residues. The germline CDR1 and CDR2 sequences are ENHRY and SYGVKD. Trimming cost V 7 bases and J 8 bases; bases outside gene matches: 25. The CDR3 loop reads CAIMETGGQKGGAYYEQFF. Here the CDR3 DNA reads TGTGCCATCATGGAAACAGGGGGACAAAAGGGGGGCGCATATTATGAGCAGTTCTTC.

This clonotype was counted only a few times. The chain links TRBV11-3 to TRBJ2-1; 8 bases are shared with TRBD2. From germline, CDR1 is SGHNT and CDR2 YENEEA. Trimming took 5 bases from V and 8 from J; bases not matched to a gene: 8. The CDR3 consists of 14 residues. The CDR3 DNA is TGTGCCAGCAGCGTAGGAGTAGCGGGGTATGAGCAGTTCTTC. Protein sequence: CASSVGVAGYEQFF. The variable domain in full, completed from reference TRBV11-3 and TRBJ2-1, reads EAGVVQSPRYKIIEKKQPVAFWCNPISGHNTLYWYLQNLGQGPELLIRYENEEAVDDSQLPKDRFSAERLKGVDSTLKIQPAELGDSAVYLCASSVGVAGYEQFFGPGTRLTVL.

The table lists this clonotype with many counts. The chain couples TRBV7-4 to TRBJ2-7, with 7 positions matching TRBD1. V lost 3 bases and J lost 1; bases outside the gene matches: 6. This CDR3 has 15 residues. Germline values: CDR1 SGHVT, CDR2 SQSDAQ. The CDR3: CASSLPSGQSYEQYV. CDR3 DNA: TGTGCCAGCAGCTTGCCCTCGGGACAGTCCTACGAGCAGTACGTC.

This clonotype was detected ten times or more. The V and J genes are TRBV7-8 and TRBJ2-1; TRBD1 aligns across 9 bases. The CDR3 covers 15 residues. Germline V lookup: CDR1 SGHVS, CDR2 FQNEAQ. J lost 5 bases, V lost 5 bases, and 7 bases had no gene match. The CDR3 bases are TGTGCCAGCAGCCTACGGGACAGGGTTGACAATGAGCAGTTCTTC. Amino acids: CASSLRDRVDNEQFF.

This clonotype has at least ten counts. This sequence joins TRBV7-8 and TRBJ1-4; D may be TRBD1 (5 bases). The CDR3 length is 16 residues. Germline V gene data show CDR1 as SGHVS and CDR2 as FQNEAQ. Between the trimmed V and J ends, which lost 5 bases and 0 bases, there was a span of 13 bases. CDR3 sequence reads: CASSPRGPATNEKLFF. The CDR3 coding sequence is TGTGCCAGCAGCCCCCGGGGCCCCGCAACTAATGAAAAACTGTTTTTT.

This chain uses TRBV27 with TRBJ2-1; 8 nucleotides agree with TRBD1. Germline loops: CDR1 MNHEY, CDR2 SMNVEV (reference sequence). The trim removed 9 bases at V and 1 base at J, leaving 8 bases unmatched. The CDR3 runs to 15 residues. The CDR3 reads CASSGQGISYNEQFF. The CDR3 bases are TGTGCCAGTTCCGGACAGGGAATTTCCTACAATGAGCAGTTCTTC.

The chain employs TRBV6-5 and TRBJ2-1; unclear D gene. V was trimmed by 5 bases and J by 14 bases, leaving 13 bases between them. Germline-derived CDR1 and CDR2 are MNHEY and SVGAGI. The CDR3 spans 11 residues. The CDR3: CASSPGVAEFF. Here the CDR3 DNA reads TGTGCCAGCAGTCCCGGTGTAGCTGAGTTCTTC.

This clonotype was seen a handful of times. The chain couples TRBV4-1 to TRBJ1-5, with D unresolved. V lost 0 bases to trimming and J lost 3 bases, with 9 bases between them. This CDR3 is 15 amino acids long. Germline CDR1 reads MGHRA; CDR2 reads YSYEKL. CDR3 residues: CASSQDPLFNQPQHF. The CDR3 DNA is TGCGCCAGCAGCCAAGATCCACTATTCAATCAGCCCCAGCATTTT.

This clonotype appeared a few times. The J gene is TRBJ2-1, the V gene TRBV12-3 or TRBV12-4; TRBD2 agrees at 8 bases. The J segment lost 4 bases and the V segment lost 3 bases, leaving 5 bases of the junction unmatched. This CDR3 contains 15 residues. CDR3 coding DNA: TGTGCCAGCAGTTTTGCTAGCGGGTATTACAATGAGCAGTTCTTC. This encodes CASSFASGYYNEQFF.

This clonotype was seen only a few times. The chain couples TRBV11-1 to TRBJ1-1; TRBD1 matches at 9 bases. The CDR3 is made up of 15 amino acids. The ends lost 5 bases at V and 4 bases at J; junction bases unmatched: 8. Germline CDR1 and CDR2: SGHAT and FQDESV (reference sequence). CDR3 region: CASSVLGQGLTEAFF. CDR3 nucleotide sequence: TGTGCCAGCAGCGTCCTGGGACAGGGACTCACTGAAGCTTTCTTT.